The 12 T cell receptor beta chains below come from one sample, sequenced in a study of T cell responses to AZD1222 COVID-19 vaccine. TCRdb keeps only in-frame clones here, not all; method: immunoSEQ multiplex PCR. This sample has some 150,000 clones, with roughly nine tenths found just once. Sequenced here: peripheral blood, sampled on day 0 of AZD1222 vaccination. The receptors shown here come from an adult in good health.

The chain employs TRBV5-1 and TRBJ2-2, with D maybe TRBD1 (6 bases). Germline CDR1 is SGHRS and CDR2 is YFSETQ. The CDR3 has 18 residues. Deletions cut 5 bases from V and 0 bases from J, with 20 bases between. CDR3 sequence: CASRHGSTGYSNTGELFF. The CDR3 DNA reads as TGCGCCAGCAGACATGGAAGCACAGGGTACTCGAACACCGGGGAGCTGTTTTTT. Based on the CDR3 plus reference TRBV5-1 and TRBJ2-2, the full variable domain is KAGVTQTPRYLIKTRGQQVTLSCSPISGHRSVSWYQQTPGQGLQFLFEYFSETQRNKGNFPGRFSGRQFSNSRSEMNVSTLELGDSALYLCASRHGSTGYSNTGELFFGEGSRLTVL.

The rearrangement joins TRBV7-3 to TRBJ1-2, with 9 positions matching TRBD1. This CDR3 has 13 residues. V lost 4 bases and J lost 8; bases outside the gene matches: 5. Germline loops: CDR1 SGHTA, CDR2 FQGTGA. The DNA for the CDR3 is TGTGCCAGCAGCTCACAGGGGGCAAGCGGCTACACCTTC. Its protein product is CASSSQGASGYTF.

The V and J genes are TRBV5-1 and TRBJ2-7; possibly TRBD2 for D (5 bases). From germline, CDR1 is SGHRS and CDR2 YFSETQ. There are 15 residues in the CDR3. Trimming took off 0 bases at V and 4 bases at J, with 14 bases between the two ends. CDR3 coding DNA: TGCGCCAGCAGCTTGGACCCACTAGGCTTATACGAGCAGTACTTC. This gives the protein CASSLDPLGLYEQYF.

The chain is built from TRBV28 and TRBJ2-7, with 9 positions matching TRBD2. This CDR3 spans 15 amino acids. Germline values: CDR1 MDHEN, CDR2 SYDVKM. With 8 bases clipped from V and 2 bases from J, the junction kept 10 bases outside the gene matches. The DNA for the CDR3 is TGTGCCAGCGAACGTCATAGCGGGGGCACCTACGAGCAGTACTTC. This codes for CASERHSGGTYEQYF.

The V and J genes are TRBV6-5 and TRBJ1-2; D remains ambiguous. The CDR3 runs 15 residues. CDR1 is MNHEY, CDR2 SVGAGI, per germline. V was pared by 5 bases and J by 1 base, with 14 bases between. The CDR3 loop reads CASSTGQVDNYGYTF. The CDR3 bases are TGTGCCAGCAGTACGGGCCAGGTTGATAACTATGGCTACACCTTC.

This chain joins TRBV6-5 and TRBJ1-1; D unclear. The CDR3 contains 13 residues. In germline, CDR1 is MNHEY, CDR2 SVGAGI. The germline V and J ends were trimmed by 4 bases and 1 base, with 7 bases remaining between them. The DNA for the CDR3 is TGTGCCAGCAGTTTCACAGAGAACACTGAAGCTTTCTTT. This codes for CASSFTENTEAFF.

V is TRBV18 and J is TRBJ1-1; D remains unclear. Germline lookup yields CDR1 KGHSH and CDR2 LQKENI. This CDR3 is 14 amino acids long. The V gene lost 6 bases and the J gene lost 1 base, with 12 bases spanning the gap. CDR3 loop: CASSTPPENTEAFF. The CDR3 DNA follows: TGTGCCAGCTCCACCCCCCCAGAGAACACTGAAGCTTTCTTT. The full variable domain, completed using reference TRBV18 and TRBJ1-1, is NAGVMQNPRHLVRRRGQEARLRCSPMKGHSHVYWYRQLPEEGLKFMVYLQKENIIDESGMPKERFSAEFPKEGPSILRIQQVVRGDSAAYFCASSTPPENTEAFFGQGTRLTVV.

The chain uses TRBV27 and TRBJ2-5; D might be TRBD2 (6 bases). Trimming took 5 bases from V and 5 from J, leaving 12 bases between them. The V gene's germline CDR1 is MNHEY and CDR2 SMNVEV (reference sequence). CDR3 size: 13 residues. The CDR3, as DNA: TGTGCCAGCAGTCCGGGACTTTGGGAGACCCAGTACTTC. This codes for CASSPGLWETQYF.

V usage is TRBV18 and J usage is TRBJ2-5; D ambiguous. There are 14 residues in the CDR3. Germline V gene data show CDR1 as KGHSH and CDR2 as LQKENI. V gave up 0 bases and J gave up 4 bases, with 9 bases separating them. The CDR3 spells CASSPPELAETQYF. The CDR3 DNA sequence: TGTGCCAGCTCACCACCAGAATTGGCAGAGACCCAGTACTTC.

V is TRBV27 and J is TRBJ1-2; 7 positions match TRBD1. In germline, CDR1 is MNHEY, CDR2 SMNVEV (reference sequence). Trimming at V came to 5 bases and at J to 0 bases, leaving 9 bases not matched to a gene. The length of the CDR3 is 16 residues. CDR3 loop: CASSPLPGQPNYGYTF. In DNA form, the CDR3 reads TGTGCCAGCAGTCCCCTCCCGGGACAGCCTAACTATGGCTACACCTTC.

The V and J genes are TRBV6-1 and TRBJ1-5; D not resolved. This CDR3 has 15 residues. Germline V CDR1 and CDR2: MNHNS, SASEGT. V was shortened by 3 bases and J by 5 bases, with 14 bases between the two germline ends. The CDR3 DNA reads as TGTGCCAGCAGTGAGACCTCGTTATTAGATCAGCCCCAGCATTTT. As protein: CASSETSLLDQPQHF.

The chain links TRBV6-5 to TRBJ1-2; perhaps TRBD1 as D (5 bases). Trimming cost V 0 bases and J 2 bases, with 13 bases left between them. The germline CDR1 and CDR2 sequences are MNHEY and SVGAGI. This CDR3 has 16 residues. The CDR3 protein is CASSYSTGGTNYGYTF. The DNA for the CDR3 is TGTGCCAGCAGTTACTCGACGGGGGGTACGAACTATGGCTACACCTTC.